What follows are 9 T cell receptor beta chains derived from one specimen sequenced in a study of CD8+ T cells in alopecia areata (dated by TCRdb to about 2018). The library came from the immunoSEQ multiplex PCR assay. RNA was extracted from all samples and reverse transcribed into cDNA, which served as template for TCR sequencing. Held by TCRdb, this immuneACCESS table contains in-frame sequences only and omits some clones. Under half of the omission traces to an unresolved V gene where checked; the cause of the rest is unknown. The sample contains roughly 150,000 clones, around 57% of them found a single time. About 4.3% of the sample rests with the top ten. The sample was CD4+ T cells sorted from blood. These receptor sequences come from a human donor in good health.

This clone was seen at least ten times. The chain recombines TRBV6-1 with TRBJ2-3; D tentatively reads TRBD1 or TRBD2 (6 bases each). The V gene lost 7 bases and the J gene lost 0 bases, with 17 bases spanning the gap. The CDR3 length is 16 residues. Looked up from germline, CDR1 is MNHNS and CDR2 is SASEGT. CDR3 sequence (DNA): TGTGCCAGCATCGAAGCCCTAGGGGGGAGCACAGATACGCAGTATTTT. This codes for CASIEALGGSTDTQYF.

In this sample, this clone turned up a few times. The chain combines TRBV23-1 with TRBJ1-5; maybe TRBD1 (5 bases). TRBV23-1 is an open reading frame whose function is uncertain. Trimming took off 0 bases at V and 6 bases at J, with 9 bases between the two ends. This CDR3 spans 14 amino acids. The CDR3 DNA follows: TGCGCCAGCAGTCAATCACGGACAATTCAGCCCCAGCATTTT. Translated, it gives CASSQSRTIQPQHF.

This clone appeared a few times. The chain links TRBV4-1 to TRBJ2-3, with 11 bases that match TRBD2. The ends lost 0 bases at V and 5 bases at J; junction bases unmatched: 10. CDR1 is MGHRA, CDR2 YSYEKL, per germline. The CDR3 spans 18 residues. CDR3 sequence: CASSQEGPSGRRKDTQYF. Here the CDR3 DNA reads TGCGCCAGCAGCCAAGAGGGGCCTAGCGGGAGGAGGAAAGATACGCAGTATTTT.

The chain uses TRBV5-4 and TRBJ2-5; D not resolved. Trimming stripped 0 bases from V and 2 bases from J, with 14 bases between. Per the germline V gene, CDR1 is SGHNT and CDR2 is YYREEE (reference sequence). This CDR3 has 16 residues. In DNA, the CDR3 is TGTGCCAGCAGCTTGGTTTCTCGACATTTGCAAGAGACCCAGTACTTC. The encoded protein is CASSLVSRHLQETQYF.

This chain joins TRBV5-1 and TRBJ2-7; 15 bases agree with TRBD2. Germline-derived CDR1 and CDR2 are SGHRS and YFSETQ. The CDR3 sequence is 18 residues long. V trimming: 4 bases; J trimming: 2 bases; junction bases outside the gene matches: 10. In DNA, the CDR3 is TGCGCCAGCAGCGCCGGACTAGCGGGAGGGGTCAAGACCTACGAGCAGTACTTC. It yields the protein CASSAGLAGGVKTYEQYF. Looking up the rest from reference TRBV5-1 and TRBJ2-7 gives the full variable domain: KAGVTQTPRYLIKTRGQQVTLSCSPISGHRSVSWYQQTPGQGLQFLFEYFSETQRNKGNFPGRFSGRQFSNSRSEMNVSTLELGDSALYLCASSAGLAGGVKTYEQYFGPGTRLTVT.

V and J are TRBV30 and TRBJ2-1, with TRBD2 identical over 9 bases. Germline loops: CDR1 GTSNPN, CDR2 SVGIG (reference sequence). V lost 3 bases to trimming and J lost 8 bases; unmatched junction nucleotides: 5. The CDR3 extends over 13 amino acids. The CDR3 loop is CAWRIAGVYEQFF. The CDR3 DNA reads TGTGCCTGGAGGATAGCGGGAGTCTATGAGCAGTTCTTC.

V and J are TRBV2 and TRBJ2-3; a weak D match, TRBD2 (5 bases). CDR1 SNHLY and CDR2 FYNNEI come from the germline V gene. Trimming shortened V by 6 bases and J by 9 bases, and 16 bases separated the two germline ends. The CDR3 sequence is 13 residues long. The CDR3 loop reads CASRDSSVDTQYF. The CDR3 DNA reads TGTGCCAGCAGGGACTCTTCGGTTGACACGCAGTATTTT.

The rearrangement joins TRBV29-1 to TRBJ2-7, with 10 bases aligning to TRBD1. J was trimmed by 6 bases and V by 6 bases; bases with no gene match: 8. From germline, CDR1 is SQVTM and CDR2 ANQGSEA. The CDR3 totals 13 residues. CDR3 region: CSVTGQGTVEQYF. CDR3 sequence (DNA): TGCAGCGTCACGGGACAGGGGACGGTCGAGCAGTACTTC.

This clone was recorded once. V gene TRBV6-1 combines with J gene TRBJ2-3; 11 bases align to TRBD2. CDR3 length: 13 amino acids. The V gene end was trimmed by 9 bases and the J gene end by 5 bases; junction bases not matched to a gene: 4. The germline gives CDR1 MNHNS, CDR2 SASEGT. Written as DNA, the CDR3 is TGTGCCAGTAGCGGGAGGGCTAGAGATACGCAGTATTTT. The encoded protein is CASSGRARDTQYF.